The 9 T cell receptor beta chains in this list originate from one sample, sequenced in a study of human T cells and chemical hapten exposure. Regarding time point: patch test 1, 2 weeks after DPC sensitization. Treatment specified: therapeutic diphenylcyclopropenone sensitization with weekly scalp DPC. TCRdb recomputed calls from the RACE reads with MiXCR, one row per CDR3 protein. This sample carries approximately 77,000 distinct CDR3 sequences, over 6% of them seen once, and the ten largest clones take approximately 1.5%. The input for sequencing was whole blood, taken in connection with sensitization to the hapten diphenylcyclopropenone (DPC). The receptor source for this set is a woman in her twenties or thirties with alopecia areata. Some clones in this sample may be carry-over from other donors' samples.

Ten or more counts support this clonotype. The chain uses TRBV10-3 and TRBJ2-1; 12 bases are a match to TRBD2. CDR1 ENHRY and CDR2 SYGVKD come from the germline V gene. After removal of 2 bases from V and 1 base from J, the junction contained 9 bases not matched to a gene. This CDR3 spans 19 amino acids. The CDR3 nucleotides read TGTGCCATCAGTGAGAGGGCTAGCGGGGGGGCTGGATCCTACAATGAGCAGTTCTTC. It specifies CAISERASGGAGSYNEQFF.

The V gene is TRBV7-8, the J gene TRBJ2-7; 7 bases are a match to TRBD1. Trimming removed 3 bases from V and 1 base from J; junction bases left unmatched: 6. Germline CDR1 and CDR2: SGHVS and FQNEAQ. This CDR3 region has 15 residues. CDR3 region: CASSLGQSPSYEQYF. The CDR3 coding sequence is TGTGCCAGCAGCTTGGGACAGAGCCCGTCCTACGAGCAGTACTTC.

This clonotype was seen at least ten times. The genes are TRBV4-2 and TRBJ2-3; 8 nucleotides agree with TRBD2. J lost 0 bases, V lost 9 bases, and 2 bases had no gene match. In germline, CDR1 is LGHNA, CDR2 YNFKEQ. The CDR3 contains 13 residues. CDR3 protein: CASSGESTDTQYF. CDR3 nucleotides: TGTGCCAGTAGCGGGGAGAGCACAGATACGCAGTATTTT.

This clonotype was observed at least ten times. The CDR3 sequence: CASSLQKDRELFF. DNA for the CDR3: TGTGCCAGCAGCCTCCAAAAGGACAGGGAGCTGTTTTTT. The chain recombines TRBV11-2 with TRBJ2-2, with D maybe TRBD1 (5 bases). Trimming removed 5 bases from V and 9 bases from J, with 13 bases in between. The germline V gene encodes CDR1 SGHAT and CDR2 FQNNGV. The CDR3 runs 13 residues.

This clonotype was counted at least ten times. The V call is TRBV12-5, the J call TRBJ1-2; D is uncertain. V shed 5 bases and J shed 6 bases, with 13 bases lying between them. The CDR3 length is 13 residues. Germline values: CDR1 LGHNT, CDR2 FRNRAP. CDR3 residues: CASGPGKRNGYTF. The CDR3 region has the DNA TGTGCTAGTGGTCCCGGAAAAAGGAATGGCTACACCTTC.

The chain recombines TRBV29-1 with TRBJ1-5, with D possibly TRBD1 on 6 matching bases. CDR1 SQVTM and CDR2 ANQGSEA come from the germline V gene. The CDR3 consists of 13 residues. With 4 bases removed from V and 7 bases from J, the gap between germline ends came to 14 bases. The CDR3 bases are TGCAGCGTTGTAGGGGGGCAAGGGCAGCCCCAGCATTTT. Encoded protein: CSVVGGQGQPQHF. Together with reference TRBV29-1 and TRBJ1-5, the CDR3 gives the full variable domain: SAVISQKPSRDICQRGTSLTIQCQVDSQVTMMFWYRQQPGQSLTLIATANQGSEATYESGFVIDKFPISRPNLTFSTLTVSNMSPEDSSIYLCSVVGGQGQPQHFGDGTRLSIL.

The V call is TRBV19, the J call TRBJ1-5; D may be TRBD1 (5 bases). Trimming took off 5 bases at V and 1 base at J, with 24 bases between the two ends. Per the germline V gene, CDR1 is LNHDA and CDR2 is SQIVND (reference sequence). The CDR3 spans 19 residues. The CDR3 sequence: CASSPWADRGGLSNQPQHF. The CDR3 nucleotides read TGTGCCAGTAGTCCCTGGGCGGATCGCGGGGGATTGAGCAATCAGCCCCAGCATTTT.

Turning to this clonotype: Possible read error: a much larger clone is one base away. The V call is TRBV5-1, the J call TRBJ1-2; perhaps TRBD1 as D (5 bases). The CDR3 has 14 residues. Germline CDR1 and CDR2: SGHRS and YFSETQ. V was shortened by 2 bases and J by 8 bases, with 16 bases between the two germline ends. Written as DNA, the CDR3 is TGCGCCAGCAGCTTTGAAACAGGAAATCCGGGCTACACCTTC. Residues: CASSFETGNPGYTF.

The rearrangement uses TRBV4-1 and TRBJ1-3; D uncertain. Trimming shortened V by 4 bases and J by 4 bases, and 14 bases separated the two germline ends. The CDR3 has 15 residues. Germline CDR1 reads MGHRA; CDR2 reads YSYEKL. The CDR3: CASSLAFPAGNTIYF. Here the CDR3 DNA reads TGCGCCAGCAGCCTCGCCTTTCCCGCCGGAAACACCATATATTTT.